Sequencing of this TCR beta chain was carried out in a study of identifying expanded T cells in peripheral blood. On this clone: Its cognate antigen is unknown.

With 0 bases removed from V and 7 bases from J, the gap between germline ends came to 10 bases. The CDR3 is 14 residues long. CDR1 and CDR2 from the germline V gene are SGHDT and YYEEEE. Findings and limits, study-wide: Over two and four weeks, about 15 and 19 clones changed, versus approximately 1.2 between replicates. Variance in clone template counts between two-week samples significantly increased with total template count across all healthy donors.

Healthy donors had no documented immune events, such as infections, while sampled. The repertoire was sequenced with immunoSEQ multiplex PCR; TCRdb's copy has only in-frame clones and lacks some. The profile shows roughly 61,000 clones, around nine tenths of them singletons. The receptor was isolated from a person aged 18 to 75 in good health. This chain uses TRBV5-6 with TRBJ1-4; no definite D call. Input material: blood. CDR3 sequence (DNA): TGTGCCAGCAGCTTGGATGCGGGTTCTGAAAAACTGTTTTTT. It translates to CASSLDAGSEKLFF.